The 13 T cell receptor beta chains reported below all come from one sample, sequenced in a study of T-cell memory formation after mild COVID-19 (dated by TCRdb to about 2021). Libraries were made using 5' RACE. The run used an Illumina NovaSeq 6000. TCRdb reworked the public reads: Q25 trimming with fastp, MiXCR clone assembly, productive beta chains retained. Identical CDR3 protein sequences are pooled into one entry, listed with their most common genes and DNA. This sample is represented by 80,000 to 95,000 distinct CDR3 sequences; 20% to 30% of them were singletons. Of the sample, over 40% falls within the top ten clones. The sequenced sample consisted of PBMCs or a T cell subset sorted from them (not recorded which). These receptors all come from a man aged 18 to 35 who had mild COVID-19 (a few samples of this study predate the infection). The sample titles of this study are shuffled in the database, so cell type and time point are left out; the donor was told from shared clones.

V and J are TRBV12-5 and TRBJ2-7; no clear D gene. The V gene lost 6 bases and the J gene lost 1 base, with 16 bases spanning the gap. This CDR3 spans 15 amino acids. Germline V gives CDR1 LGHNT, CDR2 FRNRAP. The CDR3 protein is CASGPGGGPSYEQYF. The CDR3 DNA sequence: TGTGCTAGTGGCCCCGGTGGCGGACCTTCCTACGAGCAGTACTTC.

V and J are TRBV29-1 and TRBJ1-5, with 9 bases matching TRBD1. The CDR3 spans 11 residues. Losses at the gene ends were 3 bases for V and 14 bases for J; bases not matched to a gene: 5. Germline lookup yields CDR1 SQVTM and CDR2 ANQGSEA. CDR3 amino acids: CSVETGGKEHF. In nucleotides, the CDR3 is TGCAGCGTTGAGACAGGGGGAAAGGAGCATTTT. The complete variable domain, with remaining parts taken from reference TRBV29-1 and TRBJ1-5, reads SAVISQKPSRDICQRGTSLTIQCQVDSQVTMMFWYRQQPGQSLTLIATANQGSEATYESGFVIDKFPISRPNLTFSTLTVSNMSPEDSSIYLCSVETGGKEHFGDGTRLSIL.

The rearrangement joins TRBV6-5 to TRBJ2-6; possible D gene TRBD1, 5 bases. Trimming pared 4 bases from V and 0 bases from J, leaving 16 bases between. Germline V gene sequence: CDR1 MNHEY, CDR2 SVGAGI. There are 18 residues in the CDR3. CDR3 residues: CASSSQGPFVSGANVLTF. The CDR3 coding sequence is TGTGCCAGCAGTTCCCAGGGCCCCTTCGTCTCTGGGGCCAACGTCCTGACTTTC.

The table lists this clonotype with a few counts. The J gene is TRBJ2-7, the V gene TRBV7-9, with TRBD1 identical over 7 bases. Germline V gene lookup returns CDR1 SEHNR and CDR2 FQNEAQ (reference sequence). Unmatched junction bases numbered 5, after V lost 5 bases and J lost 1 base. The CDR3 is made up of 14 amino acids. CDR3 bases: TGTGCCAGCAGCCCTCCGGGACAGTCCTACGAGCAGTACTTC. Its translation is CASSPPGQSYEQYF.

The genes are TRBV10-3 and TRBJ2-5; the D is unclear. The CDR3 consists of 12 residues. The V end lost 0 bases, the J end lost 2 bases, and 1 base lay between the germline ends. Germline CDR1 and CDR2: ENHRY and SYGVKD. CDR3: CAISESQETQYF. The CDR3 DNA reads TGTGCCATCAGTGAGTCGCAAGAGACCCAGTACTTC.

V is TRBV4-2 and J is TRBJ2-3, with D tentatively TRBD1 (6 bases). The CDR3 runs 16 residues. Trimming pared 5 bases from V and 2 bases from J, leaving 17 bases between. The germline V gene encodes CDR1 LGHNA and CDR2 YNFKEQ. The chain's CDR3 is CASSDHRGKFTDTQYF. CDR3 in DNA: TGTGCCAGCAGCGACCATAGGGGGAAGTTCACAGATACGCAGTATTTT.

V gene TRBV27 combines with J gene TRBJ2-7; D ambiguous. Germline V lookup: CDR1 MNHEY, CDR2 SMNVEV (reference sequence). The CDR3 loop spans 12 amino acids. Trimming took off 10 bases at V and 2 bases at J, with 12 bases between the two ends. The CDR3 nucleotides read TGTGCCACCCCGACGGCTACCTACGAGCAGTACGTC. Translation gives CATPTATYEQYV.

The rearrangement links TRBV6-6 to TRBJ2-7; TRBD1 or TRBD2 may be the D gene (5 bases each). V was pared by 6 bases and J by 2 bases, with 14 bases between. Germline V gene lookup returns CDR1 MNHNY and CDR2 SVGAGI (reference sequence). The CDR3 has 14 amino acids. This CDR3 reads CASRNGANPYEQYV. The CDR3 DNA sequence: TGTGCCAGCAGGAACGGGGCCAACCCCTACGAGCAGTACGTC.

There are a few counts of this clonotype. The chain joins TRBV20-1 to TRBJ1-3, with D possibly TRBD1 on 6 matching bases. This CDR3 region has 15 residues. Trimming removed 0 bases from V and 0 bases from J, with 9 bases in between. Germline CDR1 is DFQATT and CDR2 is SNEGSKA (reference sequence). In nucleotides, the CDR3 is TGCAGTGCTAGAGATCGGGGGCGCTCTGGAAACACCATATATTTT. This gives the protein CSARDRGRSGNTIYF.

The rearrangement joins TRBV7-3 to TRBJ2-1; TRBD2 might be the D (5 bases). The CDR3 spans 15 residues. The germline gives CDR1 SGHTA, CDR2 FQGTGA. Trimming stripped 6 bases from V and 0 bases from J, with 12 bases between. Here the CDR3 reads CASREAESSYNEQFF. The CDR3 DNA follows: TGTGCCAGCAGGGAGGCCGAGAGCTCCTACAATGAGCAGTTCTTC.

This chain links TRBV7-6 with TRBJ2-7; 8 bases are shared with TRBD1. Germline V gives CDR1 SGHVS, CDR2 FNYEAQ. With 1 base clipped from V and 4 bases from J, the junction kept 9 bases outside the gene matches. The CDR3 covers 16 residues. The CDR3: CASSLDPGTGRYEQYF. The CDR3 DNA reads as TGTGCCAGCAGCTTAGACCCCGGGACAGGCCGATACGAGCAGTACTTC. Looking up the rest from reference TRBV7-6 and TRBJ2-7 gives the full variable domain: GAGVSQSPRYKVTKRGQDVALRCDPISGHVSLYWYRQALGQGPEFLTYFNYEAQQDKSGLPNDRFSAERPEGSISTLTIQRTEQRDSAMYRCASSLDPGTGRYEQYFGPGTRLTVT.

This clonotype turned up a few times. The chain is built from TRBV19 and TRBJ2-7; no clear D gene. Germline lookup yields CDR1 LNHDA and CDR2 SQIVND (reference sequence). This CDR3 is built from 13 residues. V lost 5 bases and J lost 3, with 11 bases in between. CDR3 sequence: CASSPGGSYEQYF. The CDR3 region has the DNA TGTGCCAGTAGTCCAGGTGGAAGCTACGAGCAGTACTTC.

This clonotype was found many times. The J gene is TRBJ2-1, the V gene TRBV12-3 or TRBV12-4; maybe TRBD2 (6 bases). The CDR3 spans 12 residues. Trimming removed 3 bases at V and 6 bases at J, with 6 bases between. The CDR3 loop is CASSLGGNEQFF. The CDR3 region has the DNA TGTGCCAGCAGTTTGGGGGGCAATGAGCAGTTCTTC.